The entry below describes one TCR beta chain. The data were obtained in a study of control samples from healthy donors and cancer patients. The repertoire was sequenced with immunoSEQ multiplex PCR; TCRdb's copy has only in-frame clones and lacks some. The table includes some 120,000 clones, 85% to 95% detected once. This sequence originates from a man aged 25 to 45 in good health. Sequencing was carried out using blood.

This chain's CDR3 is CASSQDSAGLSSGNTIYF. CDR3 bases: TGCGCCAGCAGCCAAGATAGTGCAGGACTGAGCTCTGGAAACACCATATATTTT. The chain joins TRBV4-3 to TRBJ1-3; D gene ambiguous. Trimming cost V 0 bases and J 0 bases, with 15 bases left between them. Germline V lookup: CDR1 LGHNA, CDR2 YSLEER. The CDR3 sequence is 18 residues long.